The subject of this entry is one TCR beta chain. The antigen is not known. The data were taken from a study of T cell responses to AZD1222 COVID-19 vaccine. General observations from the study: Spike-specific TCR breadth rose after two AZD1222 doses, and depth rose as well.

Second-dose timings of about 4 or about 12 weeks were pooled. TCRdb keeps only in-frame clones here, not all; method: immunoSEQ multiplex PCR. The sample carries tens of thousands of clones, 80% to 90% recorded once. The source material was peripheral blood, sampled 28 days after the second AZD1222 dose. The sequence came from an adult who received the AZD1222 COVID-19 vaccine.

The CDR3 DNA is TGTGCCAGCAGTGACGGGACAAACACCGGGGAGCTGTTTTTT. It specifies CASSDGTNTGELFF. V and J are TRBV6-4 and TRBJ2-2; a weak D match, TRBD1 (6 bases). The germline V gene has CDR1 MRHNA and CDR2 SNTAGT. The CDR3 has 14 amino acids. The V end lost 2 bases, the J end lost 2 bases, and 6 bases lay between the germline ends.